The 24 T cell receptor beta chains given below trace back to one sample, sequenced in a study of ipilimumab plus nivolumab after autologous stem cell transplantation. Some clones are missing from TCRdb's copy, which holds only in-frame ones; the method was immunoSEQ multiplex PCR. The repertoire includes about 16,000 clones, approximately 71% of them detected once, and about a fifth sits in the top ten. Sequenced here: PBMCs, sampled in a trial of ipilimumab plus nivolumab as post-transplant consolidation. The origin of the receptors is a male donor with diffuse large B-cell lymphoma.

The chain couples TRBV9 to TRBJ2-7; possibly TRBD2 for D (7 bases). The CDR3 has 12 residues. Germline CDR1 SGDLS, CDR2 YYNGEE. Trimming took off 4 bases at V and 6 bases at J, with 11 bases between the two ends. The CDR3 DNA is TGTGCCAGCAGCCCGGGGGGCTCCGAGCAGTACTTC. This sequence encodes CASSPGGSEQYF.

The rearrangement links TRBV27 to TRBJ1-4; D unclear. Germline V CDR1 and CDR2: MNHEY, SMNVEV (reference sequence). Trimming stripped 5 bases from V and 7 bases from J, with 8 bases between. This CDR3 region has 12 residues. The CDR3 loop reads CASSVAGEKLFF. The CDR3 DNA sequence: TGTGCCAGCAGTGTCGCGGGTGAAAAACTGTTTTTT.

The rearrangement links TRBV7-9 to TRBJ1-5; D possibly corresponds to TRBD1 (5 bases). The CDR3 runs 15 residues. V dropped 5 bases and J dropped 5 bases, with 16 bases sitting between them. Germline V gene sequence: CDR1 SEHNR, CDR2 FQNEAQ (reference sequence). Written as DNA, the CDR3 is TGTGCCAGCAGCCCCGACAGAGGGAATTATCAGCCCCAGCATTTT. It translates to CASSPDRGNYQPQHF.

CDR3 sequence: CASSFNSQPSYEQYF. CDR3 nucleotides: TGCGCCAGCAGCTTCAACTCCCAGCCCTCCTACGAGCAGTACTTC. The rearrangement links TRBV5-1 to TRBJ2-7, with D uncertain. The V gene's germline CDR1 is SGHRS and CDR2 YFSETQ. The CDR3 is made up of 15 amino acids. Between the trimmed V and J ends, which lost 2 bases and 0 bases, there was a span of 12 bases.

The chain carries TRBV5-1 and TRBJ1-1; D uncertain. The germline CDR1 and CDR2 sequences are SGHRS and YFSETQ. The CDR3 spans 14 residues. V was pared by 5 bases and J by 4 bases, with 15 bases between. For the CDR3, the DNA is TGCGCCAGCAGAGTATCGGGGAGTGGCACTGAAGCTTTCTTT. It is translated as CASRVSGSGTEAFF.

The chain has TRBV7-9 and TRBJ2-1; possible D gene TRBD2, 6 bases. The CDR3 covers 14 residues. CDR1 is SEHNR and CDR2 is FQNEAQ in the germline V gene (reference sequence). The germline V and J ends were trimmed by 10 bases and 8 bases, with 21 bases remaining between them. The CDR3 loop is CATRPEGPFDEQFF. The CDR3, as DNA: TGTGCCACTCGGCCGGAGGGGCCCTTCGATGAGCAGTTCTTC.

This sequence joins TRBV19 and TRBJ2-7, with a possible D match to TRBD2 (10 bases). There are 15 residues in the CDR3. Germline V gives CDR1 LNHDA, CDR2 SQIVND (reference sequence). The ends were cut back, 6 bases at V and 3 bases at J, with 18 bases in the middle. DNA of the CDR3: TGTGCCAGTAGCACACTAGCGGGACAGGGCTACGAGCAGTACTTC. Translated, it gives CASSTLAGQGYEQYF.

The chain couples TRBV29-1 to TRBJ2-2; D could derive from TRBD1 or TRBD2 (7 bases each). This CDR3 is 14 amino acids long. Deletions cut 5 bases from V and 10 bases from J, with 20 bases between. Germline V gene data show CDR1 as SQVTM and CDR2 as ANQGSEA. The CDR3 reads CSVQGEGPYEELFF. The CDR3 DNA reads as TGCAGCGTTCAGGGGGAGGGGCCGTACGAGGAGCTGTTTTTT.

The chain links TRBV5-1 to TRBJ1-1; D is uncertain. The V and J ends lost 4 bases and 5 bases respectively, with 12 bases between them. This CDR3 spans 13 amino acids. Germline assignment: CDR1 SGHRS and CDR2 YFSETQ. CDR3 loop: CASSQLSGTEAFF. The DNA for the CDR3 is TGCGCCAGCAGCCAGCTTTCCGGGACTGAAGCTTTCTTT.

V and J are TRBV18 and TRBJ2-1; tentative D call: TRBD2 (5 bases). The CDR3 totals 13 residues. Germline assignment: CDR1 KGHSH and CDR2 LQKENI. The V end lost 6 bases, the J end lost 8 bases, and 14 bases lay between the germline ends. CDR3 residues: CASSQDSLDEQFF. The CDR3 nucleotides are TGTGCCAGCTCCCAGGACTCTCTAGATGAGCAGTTCTTC.

Comment on this clone: A far larger clone is a single base away, which makes a read error likely. The gene calls are TRBV10-1 and TRBJ2-2; 9 bases are shared with TRBD1. V was pared by 5 bases and J by 6 bases, with 7 bases of the junction left unmatched. Germline CDR1 WNHNN, CDR2 SYGVQD (reference sequence). This CDR3 spans 15 amino acids. CDR3 amino acids: CASSPTGGAPGELFF. CDR3 sequence (DNA): TGCGCCAGCAGTCCGACAGGGGGGGCACCCGGGGAGCTGTTTTTT.

This clone was recorded a few times. This chain connects TRBV19 to TRBJ1-1, with D possibly matching TRBD1 (6 bases). CDR3 length: 13 amino acids. V lost 1 base and J lost 7, with 10 bases in between. Germline V gene data show CDR1 as LNHDA and CDR2 as SQIVND (reference sequence). As DNA, the CDR3 is TGTGCCAGTAGTATAGCAGGGGACTATGAAGCTTTCTTT. It codes for CASSIAGDYEAFF.

This clone was observed a few times. This sequence joins TRBV9 and TRBJ1-5; D gene uncertain. Per germline, CDR1 SGDLS and CDR2 YYNGEE. The length of the CDR3 is 14 residues. Trimming pared 0 bases from V and 5 bases from J, leaving 9 bases between. In nucleotides, the CDR3 is TGTGCCAGCAGCGTAGACAGTTATTATCAGCCCCAGCATTTT. Translation gives CASSVDSYYQPQHF.

V usage is TRBV5-4 and J usage is TRBJ2-7; TRBD2 aligns across 11 bases. V dropped 4 bases and J dropped 7; count of bases not matched to a gene: 16. CDR3 length: 17 residues. Germline V CDR1 and CDR2: SGHNT, YYREEE (reference sequence). In DNA form, the CDR3 reads TGTGCCAGCAGCCCAGGGGTAGGGCTAGCGGGAGGCGGAGAGCAGTACTTC. Translation gives CASSPGVGLAGGGEQYF.

The chain couples TRBV9 to TRBJ1-1; D possibly corresponds to TRBD1 (5 bases). Germline V gene sequence: CDR1 SGDLS, CDR2 YYNGEE. Trimming left V 4 bases short and J 13 bases short, with 20 bases between. This CDR3 is 13 amino acids long. CDR3 amino acids: CASSRGDGQRGFF. The CDR3 coding sequence is TGTGCCAGCAGCAGGGGAGACGGGCAAAGGGGTTTCTTT.

The chain joins TRBV5-1 to TRBJ2-3; 7 nucleotides line up with TRBD1. Per the germline V gene, CDR1 is SGHRS and CDR2 is YFSETQ. The CDR3 runs to 16 residues. The J segment lost 3 bases and the V segment lost 4 bases, leaving 11 bases of the junction unmatched. The CDR3 region has the DNA TGCGCCAGCAGCCAAAGACAGGGAGAGGGAACAGATACGCAGTATTTT. Translation gives CASSQRQGEGTDTQYF.

V gene TRBV7-6 combines with J gene TRBJ2-1; the match to TRBD2 covers 10 bases. J lost 8 bases, V lost 1 base, and 5 bases had no gene match. The CDR3 is made up of 15 amino acids. Germline-derived CDR1 and CDR2 are SGHVS and FNYEAQ. The CDR3 nucleotides read TGTGCCAGCAGCTTAGAGCGGGGGGGGGACGATGAGCAGTTCTTC. Translated, it gives CASSLERGGDDEQFF. Full variable domain (outside the CDR3, taken from reference TRBV7-6 and TRBJ2-1): GAGVSQSPRYKVTKRGQDVALRCDPISGHVSLYWYRQALGQGPEFLTYFNYEAQQDKSGLPNDRFSAERPEGSISTLTIQRTEQRDSAMYRCASSLERGGDDEQFFGPGTRLTVL.

The chain recombines TRBV18 with TRBJ2-7, with D tentatively TRBD2 (6 bases). Trimming removed 3 bases at V and 4 bases at J, with 16 bases between. The V gene's germline CDR1 is KGHSH and CDR2 LQKENI. The CDR3 consists of 15 residues. The CDR3 nucleotides read TGTGCCAGCTCACCCCTGAGTGGGGGGTATTACGAGCAGTACTTC. Translating it yields CASSPLSGGYYEQYF.

V and J are TRBV10-1 and TRBJ1-1; D is ambiguous. The CDR3 totals 13 residues. V shed 10 bases and J shed 6 bases, with 18 bases lying between them. Per germline, CDR1 WNHNN and CDR2 SYGVQD (reference sequence). The CDR3 region has the DNA TGCGCCATCATGGGATGGGGAAAGTCTGAAGCTTTCTTT. Residues: CAIMGWGKSEAFF.

This chain's CDR3 is CASESQGNEQFF. The CDR3 nucleotides are TGTGCCAGCGAGTCCCAAGGTAATGAGCAGTTCTTC. V and J are TRBV6-5 and TRBJ2-1; D gene unclear. This CDR3 has 12 residues. Germline loops: CDR1 MNHEY, CDR2 SVGAGI. V lost 8 bases to trimming and J lost 7 bases, with 12 bases between them.

The V call is TRBV7-3, the J call TRBJ1-5; TRBD1 is a possible D gene (5 bases). Germline lookup yields CDR1 SGHTA and CDR2 FQGTGA. The length of the CDR3 is 13 residues. V lost 2 bases and J 7 bases, leaving 9 bases between the germline ends. The CDR3 DNA sequence: TGTGCCAGCAGCTTAGAGAGGGGCCAGCCCCAGCATTTT. Protein: CASSLERGQPQHF.

Concerning this clone: Other nucleotide sequences from this sample produce the same CDR3. The J gene is TRBJ2-7, the V gene TRBV11-3; TRBD1 is a possible D gene (5 bases). CDR3 length: 14 amino acids. V dropped 2 bases and J dropped 7 bases, with 15 bases sitting between them. Germline lookup yields CDR1 SGHNT and CDR2 YENEEA. This CDR3 is CASSLQDTSWEQYF. The CDR3 DNA is TGTGCCAGCAGCTTACAGGACACCTCTTGGGAGCAGTACTTC. The full variable domain, with the rest looked up from reference TRBV11-3 and TRBJ2-7, is EAGVVQSPRYKIIEKKQPVAFWCNPISGHNTLYWYLQNLGQGPELLIRYENEEAVDDSQLPKDRFSAERLKGVDSTLKIQPAELGDSAVYLCASSLQDTSWEQYFGPGTRLTVT.

The chain is built from TRBV6-1 and TRBJ2-5; TRBD1 matches at 10 bases. The J call may be mistaken, given a closer DNA end match to TRBJ2-7. Germline CDR1 is MNHNS and CDR2 is SASEGT. CDR3 length: 15 residues. This chain's CDR3 is CASTTGDRGNHEQYF. Written as DNA, the CDR3 is TGTGCCAGCACCACAGGGGACAGGGGTAACCACGAGCAGTACTTC.

This clone was seen once. The chain is built from TRBV27 and TRBJ2-7; 8 bases fit TRBD1. V was pared by 3 bases and J by 2 bases, with 6 bases of the junction left unmatched. The CDR3 consists of 15 residues. Germline CDR1 and CDR2: MNHEY and SMNVEV (reference sequence). The CDR3 reads CASSFIRTGPYEQYF. Written as DNA, the CDR3 is TGTGCCAGCAGTTTTATTAGGACAGGGCCCTACGAGCAGTACTTC.